This T cell receptor beta chain was profiled in a study of monozygotic twins with inflammatory bowel disease. Findings and limits, study-wide: In these data, no single strong IBD-associated signal or clonotype received support. Using the inverse Simpson index, IBD patients had lower TCRbeta diversity than healthy co-twins. Since immunosuppressive treatments differed, patient repertoires may have gained added variability.

Each TCR library used about 3,500 ng of total RNA. One entry per CDR3 protein, without DNA, is what TCRdb gives after re-calling the 5' RACE reads. The listing contains approximately 400,000 distinct CDR3 sequences. Concerning this clonotype itself: Its antigen is unknown.

Germline CDR1 reads SQVTM; CDR2 reads ANQGSEA. This CDR3 is 11 amino acids long. This TCR was sampled from a human donor with ulcerative colitis or Crohn's disease, or a healthy co-twin of an affected twin (not recorded which). The sample was blood. The rearrangement joins TRBV29-1 to TRBJ2-5. CDR3 loop: CSVENWETQYF. Combining the CDR3 with reference TRBV29-1 and TRBJ2-5 gives the whole variable domain SAVISQKPSRDICQRGTSLTIQCQVDSQVTMMFWYRQQPGQSLTLIATANQGSEATYESGFVIDKFPISRPNLTFSTLTVSNMSPEDSSIYLCSVENWETQYFGPGTRLLVL.